The TCR beta chain under discussion was sequenced for a study of CXCR3-negative and CXCR3-positive naive CD8 T cells. CDR1 is MNHEY and CDR2 is SVGAGI in the germline V gene. The CDR3 length is 17 residues. The libraries of TRB cDNA were prepared using 5' RACE with UMI labels. Using the 5' RACE reads, TCRdb records one entry per CDR3 protein without DNA. This sample's clone table lists 92,000 or so distinct CDR3 sequences. At a few hundred thousand cells each, triplicate sorts were carried out for each CD8+ T cell subset. The chain links TRBV6-5 to TRBJ2-1; the D gene TCRdb calls, TRBD2, cannot be checked with no DNA. The source of this sequence is a human donor in good health. Some clones in this sample may be carry-over from other donors' samples. The sample was naive CXCR3- CD8+ T cells from blood. Subset given: CD45RO-CCR7+CD27+CD95- naive CD8+ T cells lacking CXCR3 (TNR3-). The chain's CDR3 is CASSYGVEPSGDNEQFF.